This is a list of T cell receptor beta chains from one sample in a study of Graves' ophthalmopathy and Graves' hyperthyroidism. TCRdb processed the multiplex PCR reads anew with MiXCR; each CDR3 protein has one entry. Of around 1,200,000 distinct CDR3 sequences listed, about 38% are singletons. The sample consisted of peripheral blood or thyroid tissue (not recorded which). The receptors originated from an adult man with Graves' hyperthyroidism. The CDR3 runs from the conserved cysteine through the conserved F or W. Each record gives: J gene, clone size, D gene, V gene, CDR3 DNA, CDR3 protein. A D gene is named only where the DNA matches it firmly. Clone size, where shown, is once, few, many, or a class for clones that have expanded.

j_gene: TRBJ1-2; abundance: .; d_gene: TRBD1; v_gene: TRBV7-9; CDR3nt: TGTGCCAGCAGCTTAGGAGGGACAGGCGACTATGGCTACACCTTC; CDR3aa: CASSLGGTGDYGYTF
j_gene: TRBJ1-1; abundance: .; d_gene: .; v_gene: TRBV30; CDR3nt: TGTGCCTGGACTTTCAGAGGGAACACTGAAGCTTTCTTT; CDR3aa: CAWTFRGNTEAFF
j_gene: TRBJ2-7; abundance: many; d_gene: .; v_gene: TRBV15; CDR3nt: TGTGCCACCAGCCCCCGATCGGGCTACGAGCAGTACTTC; CDR3aa: CATSPRSGYEQYF
j_gene: TRBJ2-3; abundance: .; d_gene: .; v_gene: TRBV9; CDR3nt: TGTGCCAGCAGCCCCATAACCTGGACATTAGATAGCAATCAGCCCCAGTATTTT; CDR3aa: CASSPITWTLDSNQPQYF
j_gene: TRBJ2-6; abundance: .; d_gene: .; v_gene: TRBV24-1; CDR3nt: TGTGCCACCAGTGATACGGGGGCCAACGTCCTGACTTTC; CDR3aa: CATSDTGANVLTF
j_gene: TRBJ2-7; abundance: many; d_gene: TRBD2; v_gene: TRBV5-8; CDR3nt: TGTGCCAGCAGCTTGGGACTAGCGGGGGTTAACTCCTACGAGCAGTACTTC; CDR3aa: CASSLGLAGVNSYEQYF
j_gene: TRBJ1-6; abundance: .; d_gene: .; v_gene: TRBV11-2; CDR3nt: TGTGCCAGCAGCTTAGTGGCGGGGCCGTCACCCCTCCACTTT; CDR3aa: CASSLVAGPSPLHF
j_gene: TRBJ2-7; abundance: few; d_gene: .; v_gene: TRBV4-2; CDR3nt: TGTGCCAGCAGCCAAGGGGGTTCAGGGTTTTCCTACGAGCAGTACTTC; CDR3aa: CASSQGGSGFSYEQYF
j_gene: TRBJ2-7; abundance: many; d_gene: TRBD2; v_gene: TRBV11-2; CDR3nt: TGTGCCAGCAGCCCCCTTGCGGGGGGGCTCGAGCAGTACTTC; CDR3aa: CASSPLAGGLEQYF
j_gene: TRBJ2-2; abundance: once; d_gene: TRBD1; v_gene: TRBV7-2; CDR3nt: TGTGCCAGCAGCCAGGGACAGGGACAGTTTTTT; CDR3aa: CASSQGQGQFF
j_gene: TRBJ2-2; abundance: few; d_gene: TRBD2; v_gene: TRBV7-9; CDR3nt: TGTGCCAGCGGAACCGGGACTAGCCGCACCGGGGAGCTGTTTTTT; CDR3aa: CASGTGTSRTGELFF
j_gene: TRBJ1-2; abundance: many; d_gene: .; v_gene: TRBV12-3/TRBV12-4; CDR3nt: TGTGCCAGCAGAGAGGCCTATGGCTACACCTTC; CDR3aa: CASREAYGYTF
j_gene: TRBJ1-5; abundance: .; d_gene: .; v_gene: TRBV19; CDR3nt: TGTGCCACACAGGAGGCTGGTCAGCCCCAGCATTTT; CDR3aa: CATQEAGQPQHF
j_gene: TRBJ1-6; abundance: .; d_gene: .; v_gene: TRBV25-1; CDR3nt: TGTGCCAGCAGTGATATGGAAATTCTGGCACCCCTCCACTTT; CDR3aa: CASSDMEILAPLHF
j_gene: TRBJ1-1; abundance: once; d_gene: .; v_gene: TRBV18; CDR3nt: TGTGCCAGCTCACCACCGGCCAGGGTGGGCACTGAAGCTTTCTTT; CDR3aa: CASSPPARVGTEAFF
j_gene: TRBJ1-6; abundance: few; d_gene: .; v_gene: TRBV6-5; CDR3nt: TGTGCCAGCAGTTACGACCATTATAATTCACCCCTCCACTTT; CDR3aa: CASSYDHYNSPLHF
j_gene: TRBJ1-5; abundance: many; d_gene: TRBD1; v_gene: TRBV2; CDR3nt: TGTGCCAGCGGGGGGGACAGGGAAGATCAGCCCCAGCATTTT; CDR3aa: CASGGDREDQPQHF
j_gene: TRBJ2-5; abundance: .; d_gene: .; v_gene: TRBV6-5; CDR3nt: TGTGCCAGCAGTTTTATACCGGGACCCCAAGAGACCCAGTACTTC; CDR3aa: CASSFIPGPQETQYF
j_gene: TRBJ1-1; abundance: .; d_gene: .; v_gene: TRBV25-1; CDR3nt: TGTGCCAGCTTGGGGAGTGAAGCTTTCTTT; CDR3aa: CASLGSEAFF
j_gene: TRBJ2-6; abundance: many; d_gene: .; v_gene: TRBV5-8; CDR3nt: TGTGCCAGCAGCTTGGCCATCGGCTCTGGGGCCAACGTCCTGACTTTC; CDR3aa: CASSLAIGSGANVLTF